These 32 T cell receptor beta chains share one sample of origin, sequenced in a study of blood T cell repertoires in COVID-19. Repertoires were generated with immunoSEQ multiplex PCR, while TCRdb's copy carries only in-frame clones and drops some. Among about 81,000 clones listed, 85% to 90% were seen once. Sequences were obtained from PBMCs or T cells enriched from blood (not recorded which). These receptor sequences come from a woman aged 45-59 years with acute COVID-19.

The chain joins TRBV7-9 to TRBJ1-2; D remains ambiguous. CDR3 length: 12 amino acids. CDR1 and CDR2 (germline): SEHNR, FQNEAQ (reference sequence). Trimming removed 4 bases at V and 7 bases at J, with 10 bases between. Here the CDR3 DNA reads TGTGCCAGCAGCTCCAGGTTCTCTGGCTACACCTTC. Its protein is CASSSRFSGYTF.

The chain is built from TRBV18 and TRBJ1-1; D unresolved. V was shortened by 2 bases and J by 1 base, with 11 bases between the two germline ends. Germline CDR1 KGHSH, CDR2 LQKENI. The CDR3 length is 15 residues. CDR3 in DNA: TGTGCCAGCTCACCAACATTATCGGGGAACACTGAAGCTTTCTTT. This codes for CASSPTLSGNTEAFF.

This chain uses TRBV2 with TRBJ2-3, with a weak D call TRBD2 (6 bases). V lost 6 bases to trimming and J lost 3 bases, with 13 bases between them. CDR3 length equals 14 residues. The germline gives CDR1 SNHLY, CDR2 FYNNEI. The CDR3 nucleotides are TGTGCCAGCAGCCCTAGCGCGACTACAGATACGCAGTATTTT. This encodes CASSPSATTDTQYF.

The V and J genes are TRBV21-1 and TRBJ1-2; the table's TRBD1 call for D was not verified on the DNA. TRBV21-1 corresponds to a pseudogene. There are 13 residues in the CDR3. Here the CDR3 reads CASILQGKNGYTF. DNA of the CDR3: TGTGCCAGCATCCTACAGGGGAAGAATGGCTACACCTTC.

The chain joins TRBV11-3 to TRBJ2-1; no definite D call. V was trimmed by 3 bases and J by 8 bases, leaving 8 bases between them. CDR3 length: 12 residues. CDR1 and CDR2 (germline): SGHNT, YENEEA. CDR3 region: CASSFPPYEQFF. Written as DNA, the CDR3 is TGTGCCAGCAGCTTCCCCCCTTATGAGCAGTTCTTC.

The chain employs TRBV19 and TRBJ2-5; 10 positions agree with TRBD1. V shed 6 bases and J 2 bases; nucleotides not matched to a gene: 9. CDR1 and CDR2 from the germline V gene are LNHDA and SQIVND (reference sequence). The length of the CDR3 is 16 residues. CDR3 sequence: CASSRGTGESQETQYF. For the CDR3, the DNA is TGTGCCAGTAGCCGGGGGACAGGGGAGTCTCAAGAGACCCAGTACTTC.

The chain employs TRBV7-2 and TRBJ2-1, with 16 nucleotides matching TRBD2. The junction had 9 bases not matched to a gene; V was cut back by 3 bases and J by 4 bases. This CDR3 has 19 residues. CDR1 is SGHTA and CDR2 is FQGNSA in the germline V gene. Here the CDR3 reads CASSFGTSGRAALYNEQFF. The CDR3 DNA is TGTGCCAGCAGCTTCGGGACTAGCGGGAGGGCGGCTCTGTACAATGAGCAGTTCTTC.

The rearrangement joins TRBV27 to TRBJ1-5, with a possible D match to TRBD1 (6 bases). The CDR3 covers 18 residues. Trimming removed 2 bases at V and 0 bases at J, with 17 bases between. Per the germline V gene, CDR1 is MNHEY and CDR2 is SMNVEV (reference sequence). CDR3 sequence reads: CASSLVQGGVDSNQPQHF. The CDR3 DNA is TGTGCCAGCAGTTTAGTACAGGGTGGCGTGGATAGCAATCAGCCCCAGCATTTT.

Turning to this clone: The junction departs from the called germline gene at one end, perhaps through a read error. The V call is TRBV19, the J call TRBJ1-5; tentative D call: TRBD1 (5 bases). In germline, CDR1 is LNHDA, CDR2 SQIVND (reference sequence). This CDR3 contains 17 residues. The chain's CDR3 is CASSNKGGAGGNQPQHF. In nucleotides, the CDR3 is TGTGCCAGCAGTAATAAAGGTGGGGCAGGAGGCAATCAGCCCCAGCATTTT. Combining the CDR3 with reference TRBV19 and TRBJ1-5 gives the whole variable domain DGGITQSPKYLFRKEGQNVTLSCEQNLNHDAMYWYRQDPGQGLRLIYYSQIVNDFQKGDIAEGYSVSREKKESFPLTVTSAQKNPTAFYLCASSNKGGAGGNQPQHFGDGTRLSIL.

The V gene is TRBV5-1, the J gene TRBJ2-6; 8 positions agree with TRBD1. V dropped 4 bases and J dropped 0; count of bases not matched to a gene: 9. CDR3 length: 18 residues. Germline V gives CDR1 SGHRS, CDR2 YFSETQ. The CDR3 DNA reads TGCGCCAGCAGCCTACCCCTTGGACAGGGCTCTGGGGCCAACGTCCTGACTTTC. Residues: CASSLPLGQGSGANVLTF.

The chain's CDR3 is CASKTSSGTELRGGQFF. CDR3 nucleotide sequence: TGTGCCAGTAAAACAAGCTCCGGGACAGAACTTCGAGGCGGGCAGTTCTTC. The chain combines TRBV19 with TRBJ2-1; the match to TRBD1 covers 7 bases. The CDR3 extends over 17 amino acids. The germline V gene has CDR1 LNHDA and CDR2 SQIVND (reference sequence). V dropped 7 bases and J dropped 12; count of bases not matched to a gene: 24.

This chain uses TRBV4-1 with TRBJ1-4; D gene uncertain. Germline-derived CDR1 and CDR2 are MGHRA and YSYEKL. There are 13 residues in the CDR3. The V end was cut by 5 bases, the J end by 8 bases, with 12 bases between. The DNA of the CDR3 is TGCGCCAGCAGCGGTGTCGTAGCCGAAAAACTGTTTTTT. Translation gives CASSGVVAEKLFF.

This clone occurred once. The chain uses TRBV25-1 and TRBJ2-1; D possibly corresponds to TRBD1 (5 bases). Germline CDR1 and CDR2: MGHDK and SYGVNS. The CDR3 length is 14 residues. V lost 1 base and J 5 bases, leaving 9 bases between the germline ends. This CDR3 is CASSEWGGNNEQFF. CDR3 nucleotides: TGTGCCAGCAGTGAATGGGGCGGTAACAATGAGCAGTTCTTC.

The chain uses TRBV24-1 and TRBJ2-1, with 13 bases matching TRBD2. J was trimmed by 8 bases and V by 3 bases; bases with no gene match: 18. Germline CDR1 is KGHDR and CDR2 is SFDVKD. The CDR3 totals 20 residues. The CDR3 nucleotides are TGTGCCACCAGTGATCCGACAGGGGACGGACTAGCGGGAGTGCTCCATGAGCAGTTCTTC. Translated: CATSDPTGDGLAGVLHEQFF.

The chain joins TRBV9 to TRBJ2-1, with a weak D call TRBD2 (6 bases). Germline V gene sequence: CDR1 SGDLS, CDR2 YYNGEE. The length of the CDR3 is 14 residues. Trimming removed 3 bases from V and 4 bases from J, with 11 bases in between. Written as DNA, the CDR3 is TGTGCCAGCAGCGAGGCACTAGCTTACAATGAGCAGTTCTTC. The encoded protein is CASSEALAYNEQFF.

This chain joins TRBV4-2 and TRBJ2-7, with 8 bases fitting TRBD2. Losses at the gene ends were 0 bases for V and 4 bases for J; bases not matched to a gene: 8. CDR3 length: 16 residues. Germline-derived CDR1 and CDR2 are LGHNA and YNFKEQ. The CDR3 is CASSQDKQRGLYEQYF. The CDR3 DNA follows: TGTGCCAGCAGCCAAGATAAGCAGCGGGGGCTATACGAGCAGTACTTC.

This clone has just one count. V is TRBV19 and J is TRBJ2-1, with D perhaps matching TRBD2 (6 bases). V dropped 5 bases and J dropped 0 bases, with 14 bases sitting between them. Per the germline V gene, CDR1 is LNHDA and CDR2 is SQIVND (reference sequence). This CDR3 is 16 amino acids long. The CDR3, as DNA: TGTGCCAGTAGTGACGTGACTAGACCCTCCTACAATGAGCAGTTCTTC. It is translated as CASSDVTRPSYNEQFF.

V is TRBV19 and J is TRBJ2-7; possible D gene TRBD2, 6 bases. The CDR3 consists of 15 residues. With 4 bases removed from V and 6 bases from J, the gap between germline ends came to 19 bases. Per the germline V gene, CDR1 is LNHDA and CDR2 is SQIVND (reference sequence). The CDR3 reads CASSRIAESRVEQYF. CDR3 DNA: TGTGCCAGTAGTAGGATAGCGGAAAGCCGGGTCGAGCAGTACTTC.

V and J are TRBV13 and TRBJ2-7; TRBD2 agrees at 13 bases. V was pared by 5 bases and J by 2 bases, with 3 bases of the junction left unmatched. CDR1 and CDR2 (germline): PRHDT, FYEKMQ (reference sequence). The CDR3 length is 15 residues. CDR3 in DNA: TGTGCCAGCAGCCCCGGACTAGCGGGAGCCTACGAGCAGTACTTC. The encoded protein is CASSPGLAGAYEQYF.

The chain has TRBV19 and TRBJ1-4, with 7 positions matching TRBD1. The V gene's germline CDR1 is LNHDA and CDR2 SQIVND (reference sequence). The junction had 2 bases not matched to a gene; V was cut back by 10 bases and J by 0 bases. The CDR3 sequence is 13 residues long. CDR3 sequence (DNA): TGTGCCACCAGGGGGGCAACTAATGAAAAACTGTTTTTT. It specifies CATRGATNEKLFF.

CDR3 DNA: TGTGCCAGCAGTAGGGACAGGGGAACAGATACGCAGTATTTT. Its protein product is CASSRDRGTDTQYF. The chain joins TRBV2 to TRBJ2-3; the match to TRBD1 covers 10 bases. Looked up from germline, CDR1 is SNHLY and CDR2 is FYNNEI. Trimming took 5 bases from V and 3 from J; bases not matched to a gene: 2. This CDR3 comprises 14 residues.

The V call is TRBV19, the J call TRBJ1-1; D is unclear. This CDR3 has 13 amino acids. V shed 6 bases and J shed 3 bases, with 11 bases lying between them. From germline, CDR1 is LNHDA and CDR2 SQIVND (reference sequence). The CDR3 here is CASRRSPDTEAFF. The CDR3 nucleotides read TGTGCCAGTAGACGAAGTCCAGACACTGAAGCTTTCTTT.

The chain couples TRBV24-1 to TRBJ2-3; perhaps TRBD1 as D (5 bases). Per germline, CDR1 KGHDR and CDR2 SFDVKD. Trimming shortened V by 5 bases and J by 8 bases, and 10 bases separated the two germline ends. The CDR3 is 12 amino acids. The CDR3 DNA reads as TGTGCCACCAGTGGGGGTCAGGGTACGCAGTATTTT. Protein product: CATSGGQGTQYF.

The rearrangement links TRBV7-2 to TRBJ2-3; D is possibly TRBD2 (6 bases). CDR3 size: 16 residues. V lost 1 base, J lost 1 base, and 12 bases lay in between. Germline V gene sequence: CDR1 SGHTA, CDR2 FQGNSA. CDR3 in amino acids: CASSLEAGLGTDTQYF. In DNA form, the CDR3 reads TGTGCCAGCAGCTTAGAAGCGGGCCTCGGCACAGATACGCAGTATTTT.

The chain is built from TRBV5-1 and TRBJ2-7; 9 nucleotides line up with TRBD1. Looked up from germline, CDR1 is SGHRS and CDR2 is YFSETQ. The V gene end was trimmed by 2 bases and the J gene end by 3 bases; junction bases not matched to a gene: 21. The CDR3 contains 20 residues. CDR3 nucleotides: TGCGCCAGCAGCTTAGAGTCAATACTCCCGGGACAGGGTTTGTACTACGAGCAGTACTTC. It is translated as CASSLESILPGQGLYYEQYF. The full variable domain, completed using reference TRBV5-1 and TRBJ2-7, is KAGVTQTPRYLIKTRGQQVTLSCSPISGHRSVSWYQQTPGQGLQFLFEYFSETQRNKGNFPGRFSGRQFSNSRSEMNVSTLELGDSALYLCASSLESILPGQGLYYEQYFGPGTRLTVT.

The chain is built from TRBV5-5 and TRBJ1-4; D call uncertain. V gave up 2 bases and J gave up 4 bases, with 12 bases separating them. CDR1 is SGHKS, CDR2 YYEKEE, per germline (reference sequence). The CDR3 loop spans 15 amino acids. Here the CDR3 DNA reads TGTGCCAGCAGCTTATTGGGCAACGATAATGAAAAACTGTTTTTT. Protein: CASSLLGNDNEKLFF.

The chain carries TRBV10-3 and TRBJ1-2, with D possibly being TRBD1 (5 bases). V gave up 4 bases and J gave up 8 bases, with 11 bases separating them. The CDR3 runs to 12 residues. CDR1 is ENHRY, CDR2 SYGVKD, per germline. CDR3 region: CAISGGTGGYTF. The CDR3 bases are TGTGCCATCAGTGGGGGGACTGGAGGCTACACCTTC.

This chain connects TRBV15 to TRBJ2-5; D is unresolved. Germline values: CDR1 LNHNV, CDR2 YYDKDF (reference sequence). Trimming pared 0 bases from V and 2 bases from J, leaving 7 bases between. The CDR3 loop spans 14 amino acids. The CDR3 DNA reads as TGTGCCACCAGCAGAGATTGGCCTCAAGAGACCCAGTACTTC. Its protein is CATSRDWPQETQYF. The whole variable domain, filled in from reference TRBV15 and TRBJ2-5, reads DAMVIQNPRYQVTQFGKPVTLSCSQTLNHNVMYWYQQKSSQAPKLLFHYYDKDFNNEADTPDNFQSRRPNTSFCFLDIRSPGLGDTAMYLCATSRDWPQETQYFGPGTRLLVL.

The chain carries TRBV7-2 and TRBJ2-7; 7 bases map to TRBD2. Germline-derived CDR1 and CDR2 are SGHTA and FQGNSA. The CDR3 runs to 12 residues. V shed 7 bases, J shed 2 bases, and the junction held 2 bases outside the gene matches. CDR3: CASTRGAYEQYF. CDR3 nucleotides: TGTGCCAGCACCCGGGGGGCCTACGAGCAGTACTTC.

The chain links TRBV30 to TRBJ1-3; TRBD1 might be the D (5 bases). Trimming pared 3 bases from V and 0 bases from J, leaving 9 bases between. From germline, CDR1 is GTSNPN and CDR2 SVGIG (reference sequence). The CDR3 runs to 14 residues. DNA of the CDR3: TGTGCCTGGAGCCTGACAGTCTCTGGAAACACCATATATTTT. Its translation: CAWSLTVSGNTIYF.

This chain links TRBV5-1 with TRBJ2-4, with D maybe TRBD2 (5 bases). Germline V gives CDR1 SGHRS, CDR2 YFSETQ. The germline V and J ends were trimmed by 1 base and 5 bases, with 13 bases remaining between them. The CDR3 sequence is 15 residues long. The CDR3 sequence is CASSLSPGIENIQYF. CDR3 sequence (DNA): TGCGCCAGCAGCTTGTCCCCCGGGATCGAAAACATTCAGTACTTC.

V and J are TRBV15 and TRBJ2-3; D perhaps matches TRBD2 (6 bases). V shed 0 bases and J shed 0 bases, with 16 bases lying between them. Germline lookup yields CDR1 LNHNV and CDR2 YYDKDF (reference sequence). The CDR3 has 18 amino acids. CDR3 bases: TGTGCCACCAGCAGAGATGGGGGGACTTTTGCTAGCACAGATACGCAGTATTTT. Translation: CATSRDGGTFASTDTQYF. Complete variable domain (other parts from reference TRBV15 and TRBJ2-3): DAMVIQNPRYQVTQFGKPVTLSCSQTLNHNVMYWYQQKSSQAPKLLFHYYDKDFNNEADTPDNFQSRRPNTSFCFLDIRSPGLGDTAMYLCATSRDGGTFASTDTQYFGPGTRLTVL.